This T cell receptor (beta chain) was profiled in a study of shared clonotypes between healthy human individuals. As for the study in general: A couple of female and a few male donors aged 18 to 49 were enrolled. Study findings and constraints: Lower generation probabilities were found for non-shared clonotypes than for those shared by all four donors.

CD45RO-negative, CCR7-selected cells formed the naive CD8 fraction, which excluded terminally differentiated effector memory CD45RA+ cells. Profiling relied on immunoSEQ multiplex PCR, and the TCRdb table lists in-frame clones only, not all of them. The table lists about 2.1 million clones, over 85% of them singletons. Germline V gene data show CDR1 as MNHEY and CDR2 as SMNVEV (reference sequence). The length of the CDR3 is 14 residues. V lost 6 bases to trimming and J lost 3 bases; unmatched junction nucleotides: 6. Notes on this clone: Its antigen remains unidentified.

The chain joins TRBV27 to TRBJ2-7; 9 bases are a match to TRBD1. Sequenced material: naive CD8+ T cells from PBMCs. The clonotype comes from a man between 18 and 29 years old in good health. Some clones in this sample may be carry-over from other donors' samples. The CDR3 reads CASSPQGAFYEQYF. For the CDR3, the DNA is TGTGCCAGCAGCCCACAGGGGGCTTTCTACGAGCAGTACTTC.